This TCR beta chain was captured by sequencing in a study of Ad26.COV2.S vaccination and SARS-CoV-2 variants (dated by TCRdb to the early 2020s). A note on the overall study: Sequencing of the TCRbeta repertoire served to evaluate the specificity and breadth of SARS-CoV-2-reactive T cell receptors following Ad26.COV2.S vaccination. The TCR-sequenced set comprised around 30 samples: approximately 19 Ad26.COV2.S vaccine recipients, 5 placebo recipients and 8 SARS-CoV-2 convalescent individuals.

Reading the label with the study, this specimen's time point is: individuals recovered from natural SARS-CoV-2 infection. To note about this clone: What this receptor recognizes is not known. Base qualities are not at hand, and no much larger clone is one base apart.

TCRbeta CDR3 regions were sequenced with the immunoSEQ Assay. After extraction, genomic DNA underwent amplification by bias-controlled multiplex PCR, followed by high-throughput sequencing. In the paper's pipeline: Collapsing and filtering of sequences were performed to quantify the absolute abundance of each unique TCRbeta CDR3 region. Usable DNA was measured by amplifying reference genes present in all nucleated cells, and TCRbeta template counts were normalized to that usable DNA to estimate T cell fraction. Repertoire TCRs were annotated as SARS-CoV-2-specific when V gene, CDR3 amino acid sequence and J gene were exactly matched to a known reactive TCR set. The reference SARS-CoV-2 TCR set came from MIRA and was filtered for enrichment in COVID-19-positive ImmuneCODE repertoires, removing public or cross-reactive TCRs. Drawing on the MIRA antigens, annotated TCRs were analysed further at the level of specific ORF or position within ORF. Breadth was defined as the number of annotated unique rearrangements divided by the total number of unique productive rearrangements, and depth was defined as the summed frequency of the annotated unique rearrangements. TCR breadth was compared between groups using two-sided Wilcoxon rank-sum tests. As stored in TCRdb, this immuneACCESS dataset retains in-frame rearrangements with V and J assigned. A fraction of the clones does not appear; measured against another copy, unresolved V genes explain less than half of the discrepancy, and the remainder lacks a known reason. That table is the source of V, J and clone size, and D and trimming were worked out from the DNA. This sample lists more than 120,000 clones; roughly 90% were detected once. The ten most abundant clones make up 5% of the sample.

Sequences LGHDT (CDR1) and YNNKEL (CDR2) are obtained from the germline V gene (reference sequence). The CDR3, from cysteine to phenylalanine, totals 16 residues. CDR3 DNA only is kept here, 48 bases in frame from base 1. The V and J ends are trimmed by 2 bases and 4 bases, leaving 16 bases between them. Results the study describes overall, beyond this receptor: Ad26.COV2.S recipients had higher spike-specific TCR breadth than placebo recipients (P = 0.0014). After vaccination, spike-specific CD8+ and CD4+ T cell responses were reported to show substantial breadth. The authors noted that total T cell responses may have been underestimated by the TCR breadth and depth analyses. Comparable non-spike TCR breadth was observed between vaccine and placebo recipients, consistent with only spike being contained in the vaccine.

The chain links TRBV3-1 (or the pseudogene TRBV3-2) with TRBJ2-3; the D gene lacks a confident call. This clonotype originated in a human donor who had recovered from COVID-19. The sequenced sample was peripheral blood, obtained after recovery from COVID-19. The sequenced DNA: TGTGCCAGCAGCCAAAATCGGGCAGTGGCCTCAGATACGCAGTATTTT. Its product reads: CASSQNRAVASDTQYF.